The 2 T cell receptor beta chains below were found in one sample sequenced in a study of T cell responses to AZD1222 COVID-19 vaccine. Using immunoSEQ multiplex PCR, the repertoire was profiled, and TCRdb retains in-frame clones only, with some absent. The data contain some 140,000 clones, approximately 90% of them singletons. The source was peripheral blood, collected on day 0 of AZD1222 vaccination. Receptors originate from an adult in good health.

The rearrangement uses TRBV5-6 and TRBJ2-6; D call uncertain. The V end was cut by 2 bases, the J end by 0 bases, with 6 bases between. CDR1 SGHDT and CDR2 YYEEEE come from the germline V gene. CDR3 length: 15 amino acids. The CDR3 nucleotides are TGTGCCAGCAGCTTTCCAACCTCTGGGGCCAACGTCCTGACTTTC. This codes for CASSFPTSGANVLTF.

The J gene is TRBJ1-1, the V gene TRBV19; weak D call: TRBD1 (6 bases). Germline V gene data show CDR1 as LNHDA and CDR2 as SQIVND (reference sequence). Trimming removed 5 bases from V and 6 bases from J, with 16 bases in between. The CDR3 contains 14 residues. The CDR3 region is CASSPGTPRAEAFF. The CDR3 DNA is TGTGCCAGTAGTCCCGGGACACCGAGGGCTGAAGCTTTCTTT.